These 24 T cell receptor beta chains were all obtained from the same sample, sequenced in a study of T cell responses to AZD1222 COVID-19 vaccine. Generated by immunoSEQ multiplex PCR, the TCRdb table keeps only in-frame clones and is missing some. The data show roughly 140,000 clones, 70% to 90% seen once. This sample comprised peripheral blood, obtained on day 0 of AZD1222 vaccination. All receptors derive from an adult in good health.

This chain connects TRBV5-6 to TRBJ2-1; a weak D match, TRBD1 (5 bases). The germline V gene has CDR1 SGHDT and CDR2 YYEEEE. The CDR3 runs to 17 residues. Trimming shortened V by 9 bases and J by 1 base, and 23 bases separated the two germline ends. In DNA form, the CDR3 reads TGTGCCACCACAACCTGGTGGGGCCCAATTTCCTACAATGAGCAGTTCTTC. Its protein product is CATTTWWGPISYNEQFF. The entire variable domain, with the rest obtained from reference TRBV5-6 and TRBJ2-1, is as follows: DAGVTQSPTHLIKTRGQQVTLRCSPKSGHDTVSWYQQALGQGPQFIFQYYEEEERQRGNFPDRFSGHQFPNYSSELNVNALLLGDSALYLCATTTWWGPISYNEQFFGPGTRLTVL.

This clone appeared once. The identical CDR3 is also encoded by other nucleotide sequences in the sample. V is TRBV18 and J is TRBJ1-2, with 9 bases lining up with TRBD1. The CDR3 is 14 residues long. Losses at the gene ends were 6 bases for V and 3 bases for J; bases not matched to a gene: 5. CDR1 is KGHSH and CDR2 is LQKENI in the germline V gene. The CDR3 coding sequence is TGTGCCAGCTCCTCGGGACAGGGAGACTATGGCTACACCTTC. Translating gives CASSSGQGDYGYTF.

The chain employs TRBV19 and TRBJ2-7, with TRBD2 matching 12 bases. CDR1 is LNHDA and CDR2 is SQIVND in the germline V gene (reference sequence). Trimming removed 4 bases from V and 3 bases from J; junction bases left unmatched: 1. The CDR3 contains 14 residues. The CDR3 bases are TGTGCCAGTAGTAGGGGACTAGCGGGCTACGAGCAGTACTTC. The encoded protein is CASSRGLAGYEQYF.

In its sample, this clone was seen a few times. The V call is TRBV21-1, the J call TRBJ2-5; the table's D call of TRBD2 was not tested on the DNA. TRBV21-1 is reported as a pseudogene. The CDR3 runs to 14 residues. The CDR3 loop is CASRSLTEFGTQYF. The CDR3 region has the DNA TGTGCCAGCCGGAGTCTGACGGAGTTTGGGACCCAGTACTTC.

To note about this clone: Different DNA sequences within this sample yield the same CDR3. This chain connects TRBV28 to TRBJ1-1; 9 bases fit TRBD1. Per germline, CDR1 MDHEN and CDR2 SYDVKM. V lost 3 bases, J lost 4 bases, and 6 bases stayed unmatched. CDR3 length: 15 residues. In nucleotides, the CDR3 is TGTGCCAGCAGTTTCCCCGGGACAGGGCTCACTGAAGCTTTCTTT. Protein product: CASSFPGTGLTEAFF.

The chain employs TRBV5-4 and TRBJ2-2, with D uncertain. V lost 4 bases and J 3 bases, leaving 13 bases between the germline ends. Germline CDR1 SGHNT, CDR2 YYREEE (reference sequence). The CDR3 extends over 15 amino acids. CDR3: CASSLPDQYTGELFF. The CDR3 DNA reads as TGTGCCAGCAGCCTACCCGACCAGTACACCGGGGAGCTGTTTTTT.

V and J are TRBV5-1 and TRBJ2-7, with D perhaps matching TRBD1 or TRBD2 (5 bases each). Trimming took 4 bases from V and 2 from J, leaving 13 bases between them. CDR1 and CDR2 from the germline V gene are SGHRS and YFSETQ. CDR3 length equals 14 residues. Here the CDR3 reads CASSPGTGPYEQYF. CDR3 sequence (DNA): TGCGCCAGCAGCCCGGGGACGGGACCCTACGAGCAGTACTTC.

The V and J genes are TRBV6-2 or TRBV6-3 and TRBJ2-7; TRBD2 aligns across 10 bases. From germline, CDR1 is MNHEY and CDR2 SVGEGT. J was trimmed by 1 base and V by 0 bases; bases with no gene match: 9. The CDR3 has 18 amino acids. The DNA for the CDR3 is TGTGCCAGCAGTTACTCGGATCGGAGCGGGGGGGCGTCCTACGAGCAGTACTTC. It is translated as CASSYSDRSGGASYEQYF.

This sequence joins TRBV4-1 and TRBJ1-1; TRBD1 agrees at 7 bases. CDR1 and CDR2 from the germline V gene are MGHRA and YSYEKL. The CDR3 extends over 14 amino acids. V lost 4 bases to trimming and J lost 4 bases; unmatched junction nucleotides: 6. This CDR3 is CASSLIQGSTEAFF. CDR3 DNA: TGCGCCAGCAGCCTTATACAGGGGAGCACTGAAGCTTTCTTT.

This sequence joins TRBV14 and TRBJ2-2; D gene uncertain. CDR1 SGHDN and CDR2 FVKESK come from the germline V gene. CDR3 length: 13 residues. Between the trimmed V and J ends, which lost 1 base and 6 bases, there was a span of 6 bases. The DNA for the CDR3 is TGTGCCAGCAGCCAAGGATGGGCCGGGGAGCTGTTTTTT. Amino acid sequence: CASSQGWAGELFF.

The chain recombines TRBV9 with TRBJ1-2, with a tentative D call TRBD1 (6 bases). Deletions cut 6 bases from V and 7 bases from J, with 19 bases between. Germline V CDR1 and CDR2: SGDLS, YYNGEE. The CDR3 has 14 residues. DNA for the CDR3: TGTGCCAGCACCCGTAGTGGGGGGGCGGTTGGCTACACCTTC. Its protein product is CASTRSGGAVGYTF.

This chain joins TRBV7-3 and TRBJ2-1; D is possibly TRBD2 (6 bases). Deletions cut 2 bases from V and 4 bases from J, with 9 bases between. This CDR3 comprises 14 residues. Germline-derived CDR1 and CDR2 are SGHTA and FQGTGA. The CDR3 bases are TGTGCCAGCAGCTTAGTTGGGGGGTACAATGAGCAGTTCTTC. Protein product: CASSLVGGYNEQFF.

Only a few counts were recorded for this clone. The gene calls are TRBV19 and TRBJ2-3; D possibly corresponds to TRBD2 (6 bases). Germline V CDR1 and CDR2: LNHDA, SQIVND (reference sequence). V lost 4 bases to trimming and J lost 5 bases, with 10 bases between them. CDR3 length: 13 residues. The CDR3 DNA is TGTGCCAGTAGTACCCGGAGGGTAGATACGCAGTATTTT. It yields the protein CASSTRRVDTQYF.

The CDR3 DNA follows: TGTGCCAGCAGCACCACAGGGACGGGGGAAAAACTGTTTTTT. It translates to CASSTTGTGEKLFF. The chain uses TRBV7-2 and TRBJ1-4, with D perhaps matching TRBD1 (6 bases). Between the trimmed V and J ends, which lost 5 bases and 8 bases, there was a span of 15 bases. The CDR3 totals 14 residues. Per germline, CDR1 SGHTA and CDR2 FQGNSA.

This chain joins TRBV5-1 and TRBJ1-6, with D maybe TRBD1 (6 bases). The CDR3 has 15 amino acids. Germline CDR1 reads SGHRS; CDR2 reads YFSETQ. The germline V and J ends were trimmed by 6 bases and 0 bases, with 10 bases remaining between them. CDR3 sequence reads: CASNLQGSYNSPLHF. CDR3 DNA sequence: TGCGCCAGCAACTTACAGGGCTCCTATAATTCACCCCTCCACTTT.

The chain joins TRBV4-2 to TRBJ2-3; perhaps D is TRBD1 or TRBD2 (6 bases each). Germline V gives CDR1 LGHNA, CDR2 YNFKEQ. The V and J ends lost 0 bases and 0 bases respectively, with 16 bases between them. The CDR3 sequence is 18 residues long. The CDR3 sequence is CASSQDRAGGPSTDTQYF. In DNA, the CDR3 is TGTGCCAGCAGCCAAGATCGGGCCGGGGGCCCCAGCACAGATACGCAGTATTTT.

The CDR3 is CASSSLLIKNIQYF. The CDR3 DNA follows: TGTGCCAGCAGTTCGCTGCTTATCAAAAACATTCAGTACTTC. The rearrangement joins TRBV5-4 to TRBJ2-4; D unresolved. Germline CDR1 SGHNT, CDR2 YYREEE (reference sequence). Trimming removed 5 bases at V and 3 bases at J, with 12 bases between. There are 14 residues in the CDR3.

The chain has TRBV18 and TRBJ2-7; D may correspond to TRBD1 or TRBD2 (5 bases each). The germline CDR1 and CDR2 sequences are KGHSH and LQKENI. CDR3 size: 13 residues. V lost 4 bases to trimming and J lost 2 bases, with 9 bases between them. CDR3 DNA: TGTGCCAGCTCACGGGACCATACCTACGAGCAGTACTTC. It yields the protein CASSRDHTYEQYF.

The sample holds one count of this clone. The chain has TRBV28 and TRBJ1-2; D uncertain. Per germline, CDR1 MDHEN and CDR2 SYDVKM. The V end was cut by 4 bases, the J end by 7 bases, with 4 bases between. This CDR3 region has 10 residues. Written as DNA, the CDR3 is TGTGCCAGCAGTTCACGTGGCTACACCTTC. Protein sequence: CASSSRGYTF.

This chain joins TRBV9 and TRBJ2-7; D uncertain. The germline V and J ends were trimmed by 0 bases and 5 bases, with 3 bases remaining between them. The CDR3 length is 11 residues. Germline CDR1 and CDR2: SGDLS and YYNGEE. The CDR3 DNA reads TGTGCCAGCAGCGTAGGTCACGAGCAGTACTTC. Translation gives CASSVGHEQYF.

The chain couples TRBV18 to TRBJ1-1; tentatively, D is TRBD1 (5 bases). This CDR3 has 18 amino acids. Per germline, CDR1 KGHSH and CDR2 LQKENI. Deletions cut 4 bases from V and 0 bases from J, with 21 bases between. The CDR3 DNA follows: TGTGCCAGCTCACGTCAAGCCCTTGGGGGGGGGATGAACACTGAAGCTTTCTTT. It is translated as CASSRQALGGGMNTEAFF.

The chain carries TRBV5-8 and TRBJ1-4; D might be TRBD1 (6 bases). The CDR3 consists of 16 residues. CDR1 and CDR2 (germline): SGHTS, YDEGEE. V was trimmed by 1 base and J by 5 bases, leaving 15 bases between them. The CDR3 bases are TGTGCCAGCAGCTTGCCCGCGGGGACACCGAATGAAAAACTGTTTTTT. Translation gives CASSLPAGTPNEKLFF. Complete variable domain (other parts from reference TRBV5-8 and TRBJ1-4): EAGVTQSPTHLIKTRGQQATLRCSPISGHTSVYWYQQALGLGLQFLLWYDEGEERNRGNFPPRFSGRQFPNYSSELNVNALELEDSALYLCASSLPAGTPNEKLFFGSGTQLSVL.

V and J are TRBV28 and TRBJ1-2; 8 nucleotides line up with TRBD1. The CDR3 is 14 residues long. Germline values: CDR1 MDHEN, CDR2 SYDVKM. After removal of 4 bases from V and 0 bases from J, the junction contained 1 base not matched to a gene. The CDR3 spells CASSSGGSNYGYTF. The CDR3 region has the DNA TGTGCCAGCAGTTCAGGGGGCTCTAACTATGGCTACACCTTC.

CDR3: CASSLTGLSDTQYF. The DNA of the CDR3 is TGCGCCAGCAGCCTGACCGGACTTTCAGATACGCAGTATTTT. The rearrangement uses TRBV5-1 and TRBJ2-3; D is perhaps TRBD2 (5 bases). Germline V gene data show CDR1 as SGHRS and CDR2 as YFSETQ. With 4 bases removed from V and 4 bases from J, the gap between germline ends came to 13 bases. This CDR3 has 14 residues.